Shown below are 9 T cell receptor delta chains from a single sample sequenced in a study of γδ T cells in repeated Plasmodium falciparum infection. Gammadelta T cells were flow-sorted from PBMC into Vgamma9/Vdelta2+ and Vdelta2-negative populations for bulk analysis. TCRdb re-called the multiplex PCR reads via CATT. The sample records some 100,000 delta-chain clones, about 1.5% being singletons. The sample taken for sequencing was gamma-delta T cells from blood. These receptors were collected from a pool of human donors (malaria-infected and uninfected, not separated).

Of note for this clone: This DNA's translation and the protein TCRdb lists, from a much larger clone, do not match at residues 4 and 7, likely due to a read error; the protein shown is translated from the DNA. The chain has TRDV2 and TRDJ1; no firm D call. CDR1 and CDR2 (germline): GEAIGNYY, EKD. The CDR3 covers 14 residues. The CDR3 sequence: CACGTPLVVGVLIF. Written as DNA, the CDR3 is TGTGCCTGTGGCACCCCTCTTGTAGTTGGCGTACTCATCTTT.

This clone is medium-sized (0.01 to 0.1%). The CDR3 bases are TGTGCCTGTGACACCCGATACGCCGGGGGCGATAAACTCATCTTT. This translates into CACDTRYAGGDKLIF. The chain couples TRDV2 to TRDJ1; tentative D call: TRDD3 (6 bases). From germline, CDR1 is GEAIGNYY and CDR2 EKD. This CDR3 contains 15 residues. V lost 0 bases to trimming and J lost 4 bases, with 14 bases between them.

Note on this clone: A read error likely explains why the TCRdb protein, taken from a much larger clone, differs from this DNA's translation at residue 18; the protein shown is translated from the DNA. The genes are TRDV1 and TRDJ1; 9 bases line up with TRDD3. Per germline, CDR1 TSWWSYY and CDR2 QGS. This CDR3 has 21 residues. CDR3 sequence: CALGESTRYWGTRGYTDELIF. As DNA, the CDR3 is TGTGCTCTTGGGGAAAGCACTAGGTACTGGGGGACCCGGGGGTACACCGATGAACTCATCTTT.

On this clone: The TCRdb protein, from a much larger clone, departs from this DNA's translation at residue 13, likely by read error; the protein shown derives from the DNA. CDR3 coding DNA: TGTGCCTTTAGTCCAGGCTGGGGGATACTGAGGCCCCAGATCTTT. Translating gives CAFSPGWGILRPQIF. The J gene has no call, while the V gene is TRDV3; the table's D call of TRDD3 was not tested on the DNA. Germline CDR1 TVYSNPD, CDR2 GDNSRS (reference sequence). CDR3 size: 15 residues.

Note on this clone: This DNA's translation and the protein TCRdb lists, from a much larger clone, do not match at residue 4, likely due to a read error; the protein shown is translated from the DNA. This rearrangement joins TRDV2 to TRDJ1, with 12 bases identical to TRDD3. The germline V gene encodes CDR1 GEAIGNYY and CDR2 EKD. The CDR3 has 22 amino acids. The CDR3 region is CACGTVITGGYRAKRGTAKLIF. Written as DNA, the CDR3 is TGTGCCTGTGGCACCGTAATAACTGGGGGATACAGGGCAAAAAGGGGTACGGCAAAACTCATCTTT.

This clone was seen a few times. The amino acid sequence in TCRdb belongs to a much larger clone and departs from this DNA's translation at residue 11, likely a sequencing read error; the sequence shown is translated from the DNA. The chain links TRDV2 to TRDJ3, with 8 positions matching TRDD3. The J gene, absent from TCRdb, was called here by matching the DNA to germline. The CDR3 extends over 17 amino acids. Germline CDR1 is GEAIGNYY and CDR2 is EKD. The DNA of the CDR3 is TGTGCCTGTGACACCGGGATACGCTCCTGGGGCACCCGACAGATGTTTTTC. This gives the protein CACDTGIRSWGTRQMFF.

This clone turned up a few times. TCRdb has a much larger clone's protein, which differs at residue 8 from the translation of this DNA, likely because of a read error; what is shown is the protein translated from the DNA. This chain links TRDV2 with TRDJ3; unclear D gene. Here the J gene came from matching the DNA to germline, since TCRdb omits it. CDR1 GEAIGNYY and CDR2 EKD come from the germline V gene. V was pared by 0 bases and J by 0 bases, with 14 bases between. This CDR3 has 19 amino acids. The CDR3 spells CACDTLLRVYSWDTRQMFF. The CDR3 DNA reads TGTGCCTGTGACACCTTACTGAGGGTCTACTCCTGGGACACCCGACAGATGTTTTTC.

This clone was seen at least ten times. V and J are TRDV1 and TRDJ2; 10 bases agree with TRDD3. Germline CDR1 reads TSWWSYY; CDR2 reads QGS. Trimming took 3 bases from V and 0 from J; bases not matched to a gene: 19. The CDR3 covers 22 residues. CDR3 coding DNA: TGTGCTCTTGGGGACCGGGCCTTCCTCACTGGGGGATCCTCAGCTTTGACAGCACAACTCTTCTTT. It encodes CALGDRAFLTGGSSALTAQLFF.

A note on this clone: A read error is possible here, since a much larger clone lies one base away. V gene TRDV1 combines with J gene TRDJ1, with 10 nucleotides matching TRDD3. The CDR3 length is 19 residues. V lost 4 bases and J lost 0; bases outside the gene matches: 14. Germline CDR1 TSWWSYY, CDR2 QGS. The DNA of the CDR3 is TGTGCTCTTGGGGTTATTTCCGGGGGATACGTCTTCTACACCGATAAACTCATCTTT. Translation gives CALGVISGGYVFYTDKLIF.